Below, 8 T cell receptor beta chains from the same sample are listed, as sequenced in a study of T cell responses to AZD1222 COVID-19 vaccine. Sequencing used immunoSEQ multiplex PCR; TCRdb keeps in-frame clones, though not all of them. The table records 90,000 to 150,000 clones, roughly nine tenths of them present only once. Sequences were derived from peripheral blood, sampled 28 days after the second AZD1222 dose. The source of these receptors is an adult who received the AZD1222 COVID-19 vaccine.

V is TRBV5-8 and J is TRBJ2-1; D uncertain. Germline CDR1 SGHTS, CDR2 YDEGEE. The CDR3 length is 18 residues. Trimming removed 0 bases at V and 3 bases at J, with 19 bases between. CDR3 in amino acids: CASSLARTPRDLYNEQFF. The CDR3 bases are TGTGCCAGCAGCTTGGCCCGAACCCCCCGAGACCTCTACAATGAGCAGTTCTTC.

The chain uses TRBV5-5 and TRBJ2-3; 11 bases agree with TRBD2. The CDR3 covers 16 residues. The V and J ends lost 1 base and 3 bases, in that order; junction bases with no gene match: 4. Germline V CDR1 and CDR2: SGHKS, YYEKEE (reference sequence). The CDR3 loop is CASSLPSGGLTDTQYF. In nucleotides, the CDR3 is TGTGCCAGCAGCTTGCCTAGCGGGGGGTTAACAGATACGCAGTATTTT.

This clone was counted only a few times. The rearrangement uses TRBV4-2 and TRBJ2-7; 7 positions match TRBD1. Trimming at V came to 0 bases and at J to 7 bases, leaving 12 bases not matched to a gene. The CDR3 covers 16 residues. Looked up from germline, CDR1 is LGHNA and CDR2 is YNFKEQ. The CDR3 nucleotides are TGTGCCAGCAGCCAAGACCTAGACAGGGCGTCTTGGGAGCAGTACTTC. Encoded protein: CASSQDLDRASWEQYF.

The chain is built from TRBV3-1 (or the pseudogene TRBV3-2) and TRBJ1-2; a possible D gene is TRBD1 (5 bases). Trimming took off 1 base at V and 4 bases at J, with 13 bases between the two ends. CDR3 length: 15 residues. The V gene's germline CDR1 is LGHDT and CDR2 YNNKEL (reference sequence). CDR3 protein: CASSQVPGTFYGYTF. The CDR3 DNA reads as TGTGCCAGCAGCCAAGTCCCAGGGACGTTCTATGGCTACACCTTC.

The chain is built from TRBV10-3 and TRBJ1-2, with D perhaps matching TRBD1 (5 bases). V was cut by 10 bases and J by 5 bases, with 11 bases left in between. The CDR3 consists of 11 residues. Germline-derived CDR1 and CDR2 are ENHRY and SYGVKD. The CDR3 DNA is TGTGCCACCTCACGGGGGTATGGCTACACCTTC. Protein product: CATSRGYGYTF.

The CDR3 coding sequence is TGTGCCAGCAGCCCGGGGGGACAGGGTAATGAAAAACTGTTTTTT. Protein product: CASSPGGQGNEKLFF. V is TRBV5-4 and J is TRBJ1-4; 9 nucleotides line up with TRBD1. This CDR3 contains 15 residues. Germline CDR1 SGHNT, CDR2 YYREEE (reference sequence). Unmatched junction bases numbered 5, after V lost 4 bases and J lost 4 bases.

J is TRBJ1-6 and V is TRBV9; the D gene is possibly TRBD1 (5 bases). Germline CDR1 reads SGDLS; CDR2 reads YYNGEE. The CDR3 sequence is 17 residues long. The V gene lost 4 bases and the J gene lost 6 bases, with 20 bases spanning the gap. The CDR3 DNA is TGTGCCAGCAGCCCTCAGGGTCGGGGAACCCTTAATTCACCCCTCCACTTT. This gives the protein CASSPQGRGTLNSPLHF.

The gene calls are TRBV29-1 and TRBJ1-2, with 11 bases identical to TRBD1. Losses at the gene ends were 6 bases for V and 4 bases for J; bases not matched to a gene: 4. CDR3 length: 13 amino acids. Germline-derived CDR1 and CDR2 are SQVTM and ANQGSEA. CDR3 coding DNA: TGCAGCGTAGGGACAGGGGGGGCCTATGGCTACACCTTC. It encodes CSVGTGGAYGYTF.